The next 10 T cell receptor beta chains were all read from a single sample in a study of cytomegalovirus exposure and HLA in healthy donors (dated by TCRdb to about 2017). Receptors were amplified or captured by the immunoSEQ multiplex PCR assay. The source is immuneACCESS, and TCRdb retained only in-frame sequences with V and J called. Part of the clones is not carried over; for the studies checked, unresolved V genes explain less than half of this, and the remainder is unexplained. In this sample the table shows 250,000 to 350,000 clones, approximately 86% of which occur a single time. The top ten clonotypes cover around 0.88% of the sample. The sequenced material came from PBMCs. These receptors were obtained from a man aged 25-45 years in good health and CMV-seronegative.

J is TRBJ2-7 and V is TRBV11-3; no clear D. V was shortened by 5 bases and J by 1 base, with 12 bases between the two germline ends. Germline V gene lookup returns CDR1 SGHNT and CDR2 YENEEA. The CDR3 has 14 amino acids. The chain's CDR3 is CASSPLGKSYEQYF. For the CDR3, the DNA is TGTGCCAGCAGCCCACTGGGCAAGTCCTACGAGCAGTACTTC.

The genes are TRBV6-5 and TRBJ1-2; tentative D call: TRBD1 (6 bases). Per germline, CDR1 MNHEY and CDR2 SVGAGI. Trimming stripped 5 bases from V and 3 bases from J, with 10 bases between. The CDR3 covers 13 residues. The CDR3 sequence: CASSLAGDYGYTF. The CDR3 coding sequence is TGTGCCAGCAGTCTCGCAGGGGACTATGGCTACACCTTC.

This clone was found once. The V and J genes are TRBV5-1 and TRBJ1-4, with D possibly being TRBD1 (5 bases). Deletions cut 3 bases from V and 7 bases from J, with 13 bases between. Germline-derived CDR1 and CDR2 are SGHRS and YFSETQ. There are 14 residues in the CDR3. CDR3 coding DNA: TGCGCCAGCAGCTCGGCCGGGGGAGGTGAAAAACTGTTTTTT. Encoded protein: CASSSAGGGEKLFF.

The chain employs TRBV6-6 and TRBJ1-6; TRBD1 aligns across 8 bases. Germline V CDR1 and CDR2: MNHNY, SVGAGI (reference sequence). After removal of 2 bases from V and 7 bases from J, the junction contained 7 bases not matched to a gene. The CDR3 is 16 residues long. The CDR3 DNA reads as TGTGCCAGCAGTTACAGGGGGACAGGCTTGAATTCACCCCTCCACTTT. It encodes CASSYRGTGLNSPLHF.

The rearrangement uses TRBV11-2 and TRBJ2-5, with 7 bases matching TRBD1. Unmatched junction bases numbered 9, after V lost 2 bases and J lost 3 bases. CDR1 is SGHAT and CDR2 is FQNNGV in the germline V gene. This CDR3 region has 16 residues. CDR3: CASSLKVWTGKETQYF. CDR3 nucleotides: TGTGCCAGCAGCTTAAAGGTGTGGACAGGAAAAGAGACCCAGTACTTC.

The CDR3 is CASSDRVFSPLHF. The CDR3 nucleotides read TGTGCCAGTAGTGACAGGGTGTTTTCACCCCTCCACTTT. The genes are TRBV19 and TRBJ1-6, with 7 positions matching TRBD1. The V gene's germline CDR1 is LNHDA and CDR2 SQIVND (reference sequence). This CDR3 has 13 amino acids. Trimming took 5 bases from V and 9 from J; bases not matched to a gene: 4.

CDR3 in amino acids: CASSLGLAGTTDTQYF. Here the CDR3 DNA reads TGTGCCAGCAGCTTAGGACTAGCGGGAACGACAGATACGCAGTATTTT. This chain uses TRBV7-9 with TRBJ2-3; 11 positions match TRBD2. V shed 1 base, J shed 3 bases, and the junction held 3 bases outside the gene matches. Germline CDR1 is SEHNR and CDR2 is FQNEAQ (reference sequence). The CDR3 length is 16 residues. Full variable domain (remainder filled in from reference TRBV7-9 and TRBJ2-3): DTGVSQNPRHKITKRGQNVTFRCDPISEHNRLYWYRQTLGQGPEFLTYFQNEAQLEKSRLLSDRFSAERPKGSFSTLEIQRTEQGDSAMYLCASSLGLAGTTDTQYFGPGTRLTVL.

The genes are TRBV6-5 and TRBJ2-3; 15 bases are a match to TRBD2. Germline lookup yields CDR1 MNHEY and CDR2 SVGAGI. V trimming: 4 bases; J trimming: 1 base; junction bases outside the gene matches: 0. CDR3 length: 16 residues. CDR3 amino acids: CASSWTSGGGTDTQYF. The CDR3 nucleotides are TGTGCCAGCAGTTGGACTAGCGGGGGGGGCACAGATACGCAGTATTTT.

The rearrangement uses TRBV7-8 and TRBJ2-7, with 8 nucleotides matching TRBD2. Germline V CDR1 and CDR2: SGHVS, FQNEAQ. V trimming: 0 bases; J trimming: 3 bases; junction bases outside the gene matches: 7. The CDR3 loop spans 16 amino acids. The CDR3 is CASSLASLAAHYEQYF. The CDR3 bases are TGTGCCAGCAGCTTAGCTTCACTAGCGGCTCACTACGAGCAGTACTTC.

V usage is TRBV5-1 and J usage is TRBJ1-2; D is undetermined. The ends were cut back, 5 bases at V and 4 bases at J, with 15 bases in the middle. CDR1 is SGHRS and CDR2 is YFSETQ in the germline V gene. There are 14 residues in the CDR3. The CDR3 DNA is TGCGCCAGCAGTTCCGATTACTATAGCTATGGCTACACCTTC. Its protein is CASSSDYYSYGYTF.